Detailed here is one TCR beta chain. Its antigen is as yet unknown. The data were taken from a study of T cell clusters in autoimmune cytopenias. Study-level points and caveats: No cluster-lack signature appeared between secondary cytopenia and chronic lymphocytic leukemia patients, apparently due to lymphoma masking.

CDR1 is MDHEN, CDR2 SYDVKM, per germline. The CDR3 has 14 residues. Some 34,000 genome equivalents of blood DNA were amplified for TRB. Multiplex touch-down PCR amplified TRB using TRB-A and TRB-B pools in one tube. TCRdb processed the multiplex PCR reads again and assigns one entry to each CDR3 protein, with no DNA. The sample includes around 1,200 distinct CDR3 sequences. The receptor was isolated from a human donor with an autoimmune cytopenia or autoimmune hepatitis (not recorded which). The sample comprised peripheral blood. The chain couples TRBV28 to TRBJ1-2; the TCRdb D gene call, TRBD1, has no DNA to confirm it. The CDR3 region is CASSGRGGNYGYTF.